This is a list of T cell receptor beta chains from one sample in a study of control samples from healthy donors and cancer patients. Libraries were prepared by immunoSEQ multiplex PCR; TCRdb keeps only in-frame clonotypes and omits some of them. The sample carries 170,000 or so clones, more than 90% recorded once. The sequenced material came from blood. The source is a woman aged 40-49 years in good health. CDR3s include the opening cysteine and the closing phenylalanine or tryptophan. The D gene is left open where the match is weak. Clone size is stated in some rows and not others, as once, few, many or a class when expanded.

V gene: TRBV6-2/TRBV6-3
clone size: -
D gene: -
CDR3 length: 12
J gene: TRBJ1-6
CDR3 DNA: TGTGCCAGCAGTGGGTATGTCTCACCCCTCCACTTT
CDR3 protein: CASSGYVSPLHF

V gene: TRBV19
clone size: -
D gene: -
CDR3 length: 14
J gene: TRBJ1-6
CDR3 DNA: TGTGCCAGTAGCCGAGACGGTGGAAATTCACCCCTCCACTTT
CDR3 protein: CASSRDGGNSPLHF

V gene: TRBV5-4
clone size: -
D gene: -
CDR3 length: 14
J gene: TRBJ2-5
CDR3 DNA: TGTGCCAGCAGCTTGGGGGGGGTACAAGAGACCCAGTACTTC
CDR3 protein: CASSLGGVQETQYF

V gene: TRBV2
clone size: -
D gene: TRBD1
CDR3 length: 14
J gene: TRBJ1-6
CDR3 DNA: TGTGCCAGCAGCCCAAGGGACAGTCATTCACCCCTCCACTTT
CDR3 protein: CASSPRDSHSPLHF

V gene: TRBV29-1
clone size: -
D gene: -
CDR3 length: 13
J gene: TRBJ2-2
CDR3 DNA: TGCAGCGTTGAACGGGTGTTAACCGGGGAGCTGTTTTTT
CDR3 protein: CSVERVLTGELFF

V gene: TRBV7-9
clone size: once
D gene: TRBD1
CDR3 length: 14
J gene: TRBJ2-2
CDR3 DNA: TGTGCCAGCAGCGAACAGGGGGACACCGGGGAGCTGTTTTTT
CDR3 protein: CASSEQGDTGELFF

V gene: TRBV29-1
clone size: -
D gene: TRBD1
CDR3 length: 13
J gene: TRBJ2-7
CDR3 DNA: TGCAGCGTATGGGACAGTAACTCCTACGAGCAGTACTTC
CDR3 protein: CSVWDSNSYEQYF

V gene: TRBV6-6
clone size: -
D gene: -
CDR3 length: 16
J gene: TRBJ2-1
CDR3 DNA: TGTGCCAGCAGTCCGCGGGACTTTTGGGGACAAAGTGAGCAGTTCTTC
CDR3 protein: CASSPRDFWGQSEQFF

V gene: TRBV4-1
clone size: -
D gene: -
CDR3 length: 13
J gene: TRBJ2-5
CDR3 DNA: TGCGCCAGCAGCCAAGGGGTTCAAGAGACCCAGTACTTC
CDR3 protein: CASSQGVQETQYF

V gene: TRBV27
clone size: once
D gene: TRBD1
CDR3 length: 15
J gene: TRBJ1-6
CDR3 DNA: TGTGCCAGCAGTTTTTTTGGGACAGGGAATTCACCCCTCCACTTT
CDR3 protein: CASSFFGTGNSPLHF

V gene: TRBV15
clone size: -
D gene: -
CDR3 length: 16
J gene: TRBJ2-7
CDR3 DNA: TGTGCCACCAGCACCCTAATCGAAGGACACCCCTACGAGCAGTACTTC
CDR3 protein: CATSTLIEGHPYEQYF

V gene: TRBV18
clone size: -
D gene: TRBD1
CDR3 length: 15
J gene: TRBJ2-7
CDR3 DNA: TGTGCCAGCTCACCCGGGACAGGGCCGATCTACGAGCAGTACTTC
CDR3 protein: CASSPGTGPIYEQYF

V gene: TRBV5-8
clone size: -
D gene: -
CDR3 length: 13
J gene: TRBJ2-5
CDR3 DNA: TGTGCCAGCAGCTTTTTAGGGTTAGAGACCCAGTACTTC
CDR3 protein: CASSFLGLETQYF

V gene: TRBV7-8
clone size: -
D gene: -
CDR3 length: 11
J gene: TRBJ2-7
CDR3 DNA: TGTGCCAGCAGCCCGGGCAACGAGCAGTACTTC
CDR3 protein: CASSPGNEQYF

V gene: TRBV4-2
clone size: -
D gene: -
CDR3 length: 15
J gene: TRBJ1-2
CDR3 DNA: TGTGCCAGCAGCCAAGATTGGACAGATTACTATGGCTACACCTTC
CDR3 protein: CASSQDWTDYYGYTF

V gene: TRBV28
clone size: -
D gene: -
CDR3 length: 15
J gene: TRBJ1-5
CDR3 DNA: TGTGCCAGCAGTTTACCCAGGAGTAGCAATCAGCCCCAGCATTTT
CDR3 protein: CASSLPRSSNQPQHF

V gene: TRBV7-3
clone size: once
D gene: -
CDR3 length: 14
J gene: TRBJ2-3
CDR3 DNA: TGTGCCAGCAGCTTAACAGGGAGCACAGATACGCAGTATTTT
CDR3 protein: CASSLTGSTDTQYF

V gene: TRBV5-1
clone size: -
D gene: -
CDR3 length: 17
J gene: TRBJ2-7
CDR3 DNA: TGCGCCAGCAGCTTGGCCGGGGTGGGGGCAACCTACTACGAGCAGTACTTC
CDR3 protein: CASSLAGVGATYYEQYF

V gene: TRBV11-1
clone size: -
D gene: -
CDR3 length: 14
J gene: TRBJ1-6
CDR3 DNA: TGTGCCAGCAGCGAGCAGGGTGTGAATTCACCCCTCCACTTT
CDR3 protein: CASSEQGVNSPLHF

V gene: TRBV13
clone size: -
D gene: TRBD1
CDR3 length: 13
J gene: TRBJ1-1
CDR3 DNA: TGTGCCAGCAGCCAGGGGGTGAGCACTGAAGCTTTCTTT
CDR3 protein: CASSQGVSTEAFF